The 20 T cell receptor beta chains below were found in one sample sequenced in a study of OX40 agonist ivuxolimab in advanced cancers. Profiling relied on immunoSEQ multiplex PCR, and the TCRdb table lists in-frame clones only, not all of them. This sample carries around 53,000 clones, roughly nine tenths of them seen once, and the ten largest clones take around 6.9%. Sequences were derived from CD4+ or CD8+ T cells sorted from blood, sampled in a trial of the OX40 agonist ivuxolimab. These receptors originate from an adult with an advanced solid tumor such as melanoma, head and neck, liver or kidney cancer.

The chain joins TRBV27 to TRBJ1-5, with D hard to call. Trimming took 3 bases from V and 0 from J, leaving 9 bases between them. Germline V CDR1 and CDR2: MNHEY, SMNVEV (reference sequence). This CDR3 is 15 amino acids long. The CDR3 nucleotides are TGTGCCAGCAGTTTGTCCCGAGTTAGCAATCAGCCCCAGCATTTT. It specifies CASSLSRVSNQPQHF.

This chain connects TRBV29-1 to TRBJ1-2; the D gene is possibly TRBD1 (5 bases). Trimming took off 3 bases at V and 0 bases at J, with 14 bases between the two ends. Germline CDR1 reads SQVTM; CDR2 reads ANQGSEA. This CDR3 has 15 amino acids. The CDR3, as DNA: TGCAGCGTTGAGAACTCAGGGAAAACTAACTATGGCTACACCTTC. This encodes CSVENSGKTNYGYTF.

CDR3 DNA: TGTGCCAGCAGCTTATTAGCGGGCACGAACACTGAAGCTTTCTTT. Amino acids: CASSLLAGTNTEAFF. The V call is TRBV7-9, the J call TRBJ1-1; no clear D gene. This CDR3 region has 15 residues. Germline V gene sequence: CDR1 SEHNR, CDR2 FQNEAQ (reference sequence). The germline V and J ends were trimmed by 2 bases and 1 base, with 11 bases remaining between them.

The J gene is TRBJ2-7, the V gene TRBV10-1; D could derive from TRBD1 or TRBD2 (7 bases each). This CDR3 has 14 residues. The V and J ends lost 4 bases and 3 bases respectively, with 13 bases between them. Germline V CDR1 and CDR2: WNHNN, SYGVQD (reference sequence). The CDR3 DNA is TGCGCCAGCAGTGGGGGGGGACAGAGCTACGAGCAGTACTTC. As protein: CASSGGGQSYEQYF.

CDR3 sequence reads: CASSVSWDRGRKTQPQHF. As DNA, the CDR3 is TGCGCCAGCAGCGTCTCCTGGGACAGGGGTCGAAAAACCCAGCCCCAGCATTTT. The V and J genes are TRBV4-1 and TRBJ1-5, with 10 bases lining up with TRBD1. V was pared by 5 bases and J by 7 bases, with 17 bases of the junction left unmatched. This CDR3 has 18 residues. Germline V gene sequence: CDR1 MGHRA, CDR2 YSYEKL.

The chain is built from TRBV30 and TRBJ1-5; possibly TRBD1 for D (5 bases). Germline V lookup: CDR1 GTSNPN, CDR2 SVGIG (reference sequence). This CDR3 comprises 13 residues. V gave up 2 bases and J gave up 7 bases, with 12 bases separating them. CDR3 sequence: CAWSQGVEQPQHF. The CDR3 DNA is TGTGCCTGGAGTCAAGGGGTTGAACAGCCCCAGCATTTT.

A word on this clone: The sample has other DNA sequences that encode this CDR3 too. The CDR3 loop reads CASSSGQPGEETQYF. The DNA of the CDR3 is TGTGCCAGCAGTTCTGGACAGCCAGGAGAAGAGACCCAGTACTTC. V is TRBV6-6 and J is TRBJ2-5; the D gene is possibly TRBD1 (6 bases). Germline V gene sequence: CDR1 MNHNY, CDR2 SVGAGI (reference sequence). V lost 4 bases and J lost 3, with 15 bases in between. This CDR3 has 15 residues.

The rearrangement joins TRBV12-5 to TRBJ2-3, with 7 bases lining up with TRBD1. The CDR3 has 17 amino acids. The V and J ends lost 0 bases and 3 bases, in that order; junction bases with no gene match: 9. Germline-derived CDR1 and CDR2 are LGHNT and FRNRAP. The CDR3 DNA reads TGTGCTAGTGGTTTGGTACGATACCAACAGGGGACAGATACGCAGTATTTT. Residues: CASGLVRYQQGTDTQYF.

The CDR3 reads CASSPRDGFGYEQYF. The CDR3 DNA reads as TGTGCCAGCAGCCCAAGGGATGGATTCGGTTACGAGCAGTACTTC. The chain has TRBV9 and TRBJ2-7; no definite D call. V was clipped by 4 bases and J by 4 bases, with 18 bases between them. Germline CDR1 is SGDLS and CDR2 is YYNGEE. There are 15 residues in the CDR3.

V gene TRBV18 combines with J gene TRBJ2-5; no firm D call. Germline-derived CDR1 and CDR2 are KGHSH and LQKENI. The CDR3 sequence is 13 residues long. Deletions cut 2 bases from V and 0 bases from J, with 4 bases between. The CDR3 coding sequence is TGTGCCAGCTCACCAGGTTACCAAGAGACCCAGTACTTC. Translated, it gives CASSPGYQETQYF.

This clone was counted a single time. The rearrangement joins TRBV6-5 to TRBJ1-1, with 9 bases identical to TRBD1. Germline loops: CDR1 MNHEY, CDR2 SVGAGI. The CDR3 totals 14 residues. V lost 7 bases and J lost 7; bases outside the gene matches: 10. CDR3 in amino acids: CASNPTGGPFEAFF. In DNA, the CDR3 is TGTGCCAGCAACCCCACAGGGGGCCCCTTTGAAGCTTTCTTT.

This clone showed up just a few times. The chain links TRBV30 to TRBJ1-4; no reliable D call. This CDR3 is 15 amino acids long. Trimming removed 2 bases from V and 9 bases from J, with 19 bases in between. Per the germline V gene, CDR1 is GTSNPN and CDR2 is SVGIG (reference sequence). The CDR3 loop is CAWSLLTGFGQKLFF. The CDR3 DNA follows: TGTGCCTGGAGTCTTCTCACCGGTTTTGGTCAAAAACTGTTTTTT.

J is TRBJ2-1 and V is TRBV11-3, with unresolved D. The V gene's germline CDR1 is SGHNT and CDR2 YENEEA. The CDR3 is 14 amino acids. The V end was cut by 2 bases, the J end by 6 bases, with 11 bases between. This chain's CDR3 is CASSLRGMGNEQFF. CDR3 bases: TGTGCCAGCAGCTTACGAGGAATGGGCAATGAGCAGTTCTTC.

The chain carries TRBV6-5 and TRBJ1-2; D uncertain. Deletions cut 10 bases from V and 7 bases from J, with 13 bases between. The CDR3 totals 11 residues. Germline V CDR1 and CDR2: MNHEY, SVGAGI. In nucleotides, the CDR3 is TGTGCCACCCTACGTGGGTCTGGCTACACCTTC. Translated: CATLRGSGYTF.

This chain uses TRBV6-6 with TRBJ1-2, with 7 bases aligning to TRBD1. The ends lost 4 bases at V and 6 bases at J; junction bases unmatched: 8. The CDR3 consists of 14 residues. Germline CDR1 MNHNY, CDR2 SVGAGI (reference sequence). The CDR3 loop is CASSWGDRSNGYTF. CDR3 sequence (DNA): TGTGCCAGCAGTTGGGGGGACAGATCAAATGGCTACACCTTC.

The chain has TRBV18 and TRBJ1-2; 7 bases are shared with TRBD1. V lost 0 bases, J lost 3 bases, and 7 bases stayed unmatched. The CDR3 totals 16 residues. The germline CDR1 and CDR2 sequences are KGHSH and LQKENI. The CDR3 DNA reads TGTGCCAGCTCACCACCGTCGGGCAGGGGGTACTATGGCTACACCTTC. It translates to CASSPPSGRGYYGYTF. Supplemented by reference TRBV18 and TRBJ1-2, the full variable domain reads NAGVMQNPRHLVRRRGQEARLRCSPMKGHSHVYWYRQLPEEGLKFMVYLQKENIIDESGMPKERFSAEFPKEGPSILRIQQVVRGDSAAYFCASSPPSGRGYYGYTFGSGTRLTVV.

The genes are TRBV9 and TRBJ2-5, with 7 bases aligning to TRBD1. CDR3 length: 15 residues. The germline gives CDR1 SGDLS, CDR2 YYNGEE. V trimming: 4 bases; J trimming: 5 bases; junction bases outside the gene matches: 11. CDR3 nucleotide sequence: TGTGCCAGCAGCCCCTACGGGACAGTCTCCGAGACCCAGTACTTC. This codes for CASSPYGTVSETQYF.

This clone showed up just once. This chain connects TRBV19 to TRBJ2-1; 13 nucleotides align to TRBD2. V gave up 6 bases and J gave up 8 bases; unmatched junction bases: 7. CDR1 LNHDA and CDR2 SQIVND come from the germline V gene (reference sequence). This CDR3 contains 15 residues. CDR3 region: CASSLLAGGQYEQFF. The CDR3 region has the DNA TGTGCCAGTAGCCTACTAGCGGGGGGGCAGTATGAGCAGTTCTTC.

The chain employs TRBV7-3 and TRBJ1-2; 7 positions agree with TRBD1. This CDR3 is built from 13 residues. V gave up 5 bases and J gave up 5 bases; unmatched junction bases: 5. Germline lookup yields CDR1 SGHTA and CDR2 FQGTGA. Here the CDR3 DNA reads TGTGCCAGCAGCCCTCAGACAGGGTATGGCTACACCTTC. Translating it yields CASSPQTGYGYTF. Based on the CDR3 plus reference TRBV7-3 and TRBJ1-2, the full variable domain is GAGVSQTPSNKVTEKGKYVELRCDPISGHTALYWYRQSLGQGPEFLIYFQGTGAADDSGLPNDRFFAVRPEGSVSTLKIQRTERGDSAVYLCASSPQTGYGYTFGSGTRLTVV.

The gene calls are TRBV25-1 and TRBJ1-4, with 9 bases that match TRBD1. CDR3 size: 14 residues. The germline V gene has CDR1 MGHDK and CDR2 SYGVNS. The ends lost 4 bases at V and 7 bases at J; junction bases unmatched: 4. CDR3 bases: TGTGCCAGCAGTGCCGGGACAGGGATTGAAAAACTGTTTTTT. Protein: CASSAGTGIEKLFF.